This T cell receptor (beta chain) originates from a study of shared clonotypes between healthy human individuals. Concerning this clone: Its matching antigen is unknown. This same CDR3 is encoded by further DNA sequences in the sample.

General study findings and limits: Generation probability values for non-shared clonotypes were lower than those for clonotypes shared by all four donors. Relative to memory subsets, naive subsets generally showed larger estimated richness. Around 5% was the fraction of naive CD4 clonotypes found shared across a few donors.

The data were produced by immunoSEQ multiplex PCR, yet TCRdb's version contains in-frame clones alone and is incomplete. The table records millions of clones, more than 80% of them present only once. The CDR3 is made up of 12 amino acids. Trimming removed 5 bases at V and 1 base at J, with 5 bases between. Germline V gene lookup returns CDR1 KGHSH and CDR2 LQKENI. The clonotype originates from a man between 18 and 35 years old in good health. Some clones in this sample may be carry-over from other donors' samples. The V gene is TRBV18, the J gene TRBJ1-2; no clear D gene. Input material: naive CD4+ T cells from PBMCs. The subset here: CD45RA+ positively selected. CDR3 loop: CASSGNNYGYTF. CDR3 nucleotides: TGTGCCAGCTCAGGCAATAACTATGGCTACACCTTC. The variable domain in full, completed from reference TRBV18 and TRBJ1-2, reads NAGVMQNPRHLVRRRGQEARLRCSPMKGHSHVYWYRQLPEEGLKFMVYLQKENIIDESGMPKERFSAEFPKEGPSILRIQQVVRGDSAAYFCASSGNNYGYTFGSGTRLTVV.